This T cell receptor beta chain was recovered during a study of T cell responses to AZD1222 COVID-19 vaccine. With regard to this clone: Its antigen is not known.

Clones were sequenced by immunoSEQ multiplex PCR, and TCRdb holds only the in-frame ones, with some missing. The sample has about 140,000 clones, approximately 93% seen once. Germline V gene sequence: CDR1 MNHEY, CDR2 SVGAGI. Trimming removed 6 bases from V and 3 bases from J; junction bases left unmatched: 5. This CDR3 has 14 amino acids. Points from the study as a whole: White British people made up most donors, females outnumbered males, and clonal diversity was possibly underestimated.

This rearrangement joins TRBV6-5 to TRBJ2-7, with 10 bases identical to TRBD2. This clonotype was sampled from an adult who had recovered from COVID-19. Sample: peripheral blood, taken after recovery from COVID-19. The CDR3 coding sequence is TGTGCCAGCAGGGTAGCGGGAGGCCACTACGAGCAGTACTTC. Translating gives CASRVAGGHYEQYF.